A selection of T cell receptor beta chains follows, all from one sample in a study of OX40 agonist ivuxolimab in advanced cancers. TCRdb keeps only in-frame clones here, not all; method: immunoSEQ multiplex PCR. The table lists tens of thousands of clones, more than 85% of them singletons, with over 9.5% in the top ten. The sequenced sample was CD4+ or CD8+ T cells sorted from blood, obtained in a trial of the OX40 agonist ivuxolimab. All receptors come from an adult with an advanced solid tumor such as melanoma, head and neck, liver or kidney cancer. The CDR3 runs from the conserved cysteine through the conserved F or W. A D gene is named only where the DNA matches it firmly. Only some rows state a clone size, as once, few, many or a class for expanded clones.

j_gene | len | abundance | d_gene | v_gene | CDR3nt | CDR3aa
TRBJ2-3 | 13 | . | . | TRBV18 | TGTGCCAGCTCACCGGGGTTAGGAGATACGCAGTATTTT | CASSPGLGDTQYF
TRBJ2-5 | 11 | once | . | TRBV2 | TGTGCCAGCAGTCCTAGAGAGACCCAGTACTTC | CASSPRETQYF
TRBJ1-1 | 13 | . | . | TRBV6-1 | TGTGCCAGCAGCCGGGTCATTAACACTGAAGCTTTCTTT | CASSRVINTEAFF
TRBJ1-2 | 11 | . | . | TRBV28 | TGTGCCTCGACAGGATCGGTTGGCTACACCTTC | CASTGSVGYTF
TRBJ2-7 | 15 | . | TRBD2 | TRBV5-1 | TGCGCCAGCAGCTTTGGGCCTGTGGGGGGGGACGAGCAGTACTTC | CASSFGPVGGDEQYF
TRBJ2-1 | 14 | . | . | TRBV7-9 | TGTGCCAGCAGCCTCCTCCAAGGGGACAATGAGCAGTTCTTC | CASSLLQGDNEQFF
TRBJ1-6 | 14 | . | . | TRBV28 | TGTGCCAGCAGTAGGGAAAGATATAATTCACCCCTCCACTTT | CASSRERYNSPLHF
TRBJ1-1 | 10 | . | . | TRBV29-1 | TGCAGCGTTTCGAACACTGAAGCTTTCTTT | CSVSNTEAFF
TRBJ1-1 | 15 | . | . | TRBV18 | TGTGCCAGCTCACCAACCTGGGAAATGAACACTGAAGCTTTCTTT | CASSPTWEMNTEAFF
TRBJ2-5 | 13 | . | TRBD1 | TRBV19 | TGTGCCAGTAGTTGGCAGGGGGAAGAGACCCAGTACTTC | CASSWQGEETQYF
TRBJ2-1 | 17 | . | TRBD2 | TRBV9 | TGTGCCAGCAGCTTCGGGACTAGCGGGAGAGGGTGGAATGAGCAGTTCTTC | CASSFGTSGRGWNEQFF
TRBJ2-7 | 14 | . | TRBD1 | TRBV6-1 | TGTGCCAGCCTTCACTCGGACAGGGGATACGAGCAGTACTTC | CASLHSDRGYEQYF
TRBJ2-5 | 11 | . | . | TRBV29-1 | TGCAGCGTCGACTACGTAGAGACCCAGTACTTC | CSVDYVETQYF
TRBJ1-1 | 15 | . | . | TRBV5-1 | TGCGCCAGCAGCTTCGGTGGGGCAGGGACCACTGAAGCTTTCTTT | CASSFGGAGTTEAFF
TRBJ2-1 | 13 | once | . | TRBV4-1 | TGCGCCAGCAGCCCATTTACAGGAAATGAGCAGTTCTTC | CASSPFTGNEQFF
TRBJ2-1 | 16 | . | TRBD1 | TRBV18 | TGTGCCAGCTCACCAACCGGGACAGGGGGCTACAATGAGCAGTTCTTC | CASSPTGTGGYNEQFF
TRBJ1-1 | 12 | once | . | TRBV19 | TGTGCCAGTAGTATCGCTCCCACTGAAGCTTTCTTT | CASSIAPTEAFF
TRBJ2-7 | 15 | . | TRBD1 | TRBV5-1 | TGCGCCAGCAGCGCCGGACAGGGGCAGATCTACGAGCAGTACTTC | CASSAGQGQIYEQYF
TRBJ1-5 | 15 | . | . | TRBV9 | TGTGCCAGCAGCGCAGGGTTTTCGAGCAATCAGCCCCAGCATTTT | CASSAGFSSNQPQHF
TRBJ2-7 | 14 | once | TRBD1 | TRBV28 | TGTGCCAGCGGTTGGACAGGGGTATCCTACGAGCAGTACTTC | CASGWTGVSYEQYF
TRBJ2-7 | 14 | . | . | TRBV18 | TGTGCCAGCTCACCAACGGCTACGGGCCACGAGCAGTACTTC | CASSPTATGHEQYF
TRBJ1-5 | 16 | . | . | TRBV28 | TGTGCCAGCAGTTTCGTGAACCTCTCCGCAAATCAGCCCCAGCATTTT | CASSFVNLSANQPQHF
TRBJ2-7 | 15 | . | TRBD1 | TRBV5-1 | TGCGCCAGCAGCTTCCGGGACAGGGGTAGCCACGAGCAGTACTTC | CASSFRDRGSHEQYF
TRBJ2-7 | 13 | . | . | TRBV6-6 | TGTGCCAGCAGTTACACACAGGCCTACGAGCAGTACTTC | CASSYTQAYEQYF
TRBJ2-7 | 15 | . | TRBD2 | TRBV11-3 | TGTGCCAGCAGCCCGGGACTAGCGGGAGCTTCGGAGCAGTACTTC | CASSPGLAGASEQYF
TRBJ2-7 | 12 | . | . | TRBV4-2 | TGTGCCAGCAGCCAAGATAAAGAGGAGCAGTACTTC | CASSQDKEEQYF
TRBJ1-1 | 12 | . | . | TRBV19 | TGTGCCGTCAAAGCGGCAAACACTGAAGCTTTCTTT | CAVKAANTEAFF
TRBJ2-2 | 14 | . | TRBD1 | TRBV30 | TGTGCCTGGAATCACAGGGGAAATACCGGGGAGCTGTTTTTT | CAWNHRGNTGELFF
TRBJ2-3 | 15 | . | . | TRBV9 | TGTGCCAGCAGCGTAGGGGGCCGGGATAGAGATACGCAGTATTTT | CASSVGGRDRDTQYF
TRBJ1-2 | 15 | . | . | TRBV7-7 | TGTGCTAGCAGCTGCCCTCCTGGGGGGGGCCAGGGCTACACCTTC | CASSCPPGGGQGYTF
TRBJ2-3 | 17 | . | TRBD2 | TRBV19 | TGTGCCAGTAGTACCCCCGGGAGCGGGAGTGGAATGGATACGCAGTATTTT | CASSTPGSGSGMDTQYF
TRBJ2-7 | 13 | . | . | TRBV28 | TGTGCCACCCTGAGGCAGGGTCCCTACGAGCAGTACTTC | CATLRQGPYEQYF
TRBJ2-1 | 12 | . | . | TRBV29-1 | TGCAGCGTTGTGGCTCGATACAATGAGCAGTTCTTC | CSVVARYNEQFF
TRBJ1-2 | 15 | . | TRBD1 | TRBV10-3 | TGTGCCATCAGTGAGCGTCCGGGACAGCTTTATGGCTACACCTTC | CAISERPGQLYGYTF
TRBJ2-1 | 14 | . | . | TRBV10-3 | TGTGCCATCAGTGAGTCAGGGGGGGGCAATGAGCAGTTCTTC | CAISESGGGNEQFF
TRBJ1-2 | 14 | . | . | TRBV6-4 | TGTGCCAGCAGTGACTTAACTACACCGGTTGGCTACACCTTC | CASSDLTTPVGYTF
TRBJ2-1 | 16 | . | . | TRBV4-1 | TGCGCCAGCAGCCAAGACACTAGTTCCTGGGGGAATGAGCAGTTCTTC | CASSQDTSSWGNEQFF
TRBJ1-5 | 14 | . | TRBD1 | TRBV5-6 | TGTGCCAGCAGCCCCGACAGGGTAAATCAGCCCCAGCATTTT | CASSPDRVNQPQHF
TRBJ1-1 | 14 | . | . | TRBV7-9 | TGTGCCAGCAGCTCTTGGACAGCGAACACTGAAGCTTTCTTT | CASSSWTANTEAFF
TRBJ2-1 | 15 | . | TRBD2 | TRBV15 | TGTGCCACCAGCAGAGAGACGGGAGGGCCCGATGAGCAGTTCTTC | CATSRETGGPDEQFF
TRBJ2-7 | 15 | . | TRBD2 | TRBV7-2 | TGTGCCAGCAGCGAGGGACTAGCGGGAGGCTACGAGCAGTACTTC | CASSEGLAGGYEQYF
TRBJ1-1 | 14 | . | . | TRBV7-9 | TGTGCCAGCAGCTTAGAACAGTTGTCCACTGAAGCTTTCTTT | CASSLEQLSTEAFF
TRBJ2-7 | 14 | . | TRBD1 | TRBV6-1 | TGTGCCAGCAGTAAGGACAGGGTCGTGAAAGAGCAGTACTTC | CASSKDRVVKEQYF
TRBJ1-1 | 15 | . | . | TRBV19 | TGTGCCAGTAGTATAAGAGGAAACCCCAACACTGAAGCTTTCTTT | CASSIRGNPNTEAFF
TRBJ1-5 | 14 | . | . | TRBV28 | TGTGCCAGCAGTTTTGCACGGCGCAATCAGCCCCAGCATTTT | CASSFARRNQPQHF
TRBJ2-5 | 14 | . | TRBD1 | TRBV7-2 | TGTGCCAGCAGCCCGAGGACAGGGGAGGAGACCCAGTACTTC | CASSPRTGEETQYF
TRBJ1-4 | 15 | . | . | TRBV5-1 | TGCGCCAGCAGCTTGACAGGGATAACTAATGAAAAACTGTTTTTT | CASSLTGITNEKLFF
TRBJ1-2 | 14 | few | . | TRBV5-1 | TGCGCCAGCAGTTCATGGGGGGCCCACTATGGCTACACCTTC | CASSSWGAHYGYTF
TRBJ2-1 | 11 | few | . | TRBV20-1 | TGCAGTGCGTTTTTATACAATGAGCAGTTCTTC | CSAFLYNEQFF
TRBJ2-2 | 15 | . | TRBD1 | TRBV5-1 | TGCGCCAGCAGCTTGGGGACAGGGGGCACCGGGGAGCTGTTTTTT | CASSLGTGGTGELFF
TRBJ1-1 | 16 | . | . | TRBV28 | TGTGCCAGCACCAAATGGGGGGCGCGGGGGAACACTGAAGCTTTCTTT | CASTKWGARGNTEAFF
TRBJ2-2 | 15 | . | TRBD2 | TRBV6-6 | TGTGCCACCAAGGCAGGCGGGGGTAGCACCGGGGAGCTGTTTTTT | CATKAGGGSTGELFF
TRBJ2-7 | 15 | once | TRBD1 | TRBV27 | TGTGCCAGCAGTCTGGACAGGGGAGGGTCCCACGAGCAGTACTTC | CASSLDRGGSHEQYF